A selection of T cell receptor beta chains follows, all from one sample in a study of T cell responses to AZD1222 COVID-19 vaccine. Using immunoSEQ multiplex PCR, the repertoire was profiled, and TCRdb retains in-frame clones only, with some absent. The sample carries roughly 140,000 clones, roughly four fifths recorded once. Material: peripheral blood, obtained on day 0 of MenACWY control vaccination. Receptors originate from an adult in good health. Both conserved end residues are part of each CDR3. Each record gives: CDR3 protein, CDR3 DNA, J gene, V gene, D gene, clone size. A D gene is named only where the DNA matches it firmly. Not every row has a clone size; where given, it reads once, few, many or a size class.

CDR3: CASSFQNTEAFF; DNA: TGTGCCAGCAGCTTCCAGAACACTGAAGCTTTCTTT; J: TRBJ1-1; V: TRBV5-4; D: NA; size: NA
CDR3: CASRPRLQANYGYTF; DNA: TGTGCCAGCAGACCGAGGCTCCAGGCTAACTATGGCTACACCTTC; J: TRBJ1-2; V: TRBV2; D: NA; size: NA
CDR3: CASQQDRGPYEQYF; DNA: TGTGCCAGCCAACAGGACAGGGGGCCCTACGAGCAGTACTTC; J: TRBJ2-7; V: TRBV5-4; D: TRBD1; size: NA
CDR3: CASSSTGMRTDTQYF; DNA: TGTGCCAGCAGTTCAACAGGGATGAGGACAGATACGCAGTATTTT; J: TRBJ2-3; V: TRBV7-9; D: NA; size: NA
CDR3: CSASPGQGAPRHF; DNA: TGCAGTGCTAGTCCGGGACAGGGGGCCCCGAGGCATTTT; J: TRBJ1-5; V: TRBV20-1; D: TRBD1; size: NA
CDR3: CSASKMAGANTGELFF; DNA: TGCAGTGCTAGTAAGATGGCGGGCGCGAACACCGGGGAGCTGTTTTTT; J: TRBJ2-2; V: TRBV20-1; D: NA; size: NA
CDR3: CASSFYRSRTDTQYF; DNA: TGTGCCAGCAGCTTCTACAGGTCCCGGACAGATACGCAGTATTTT; J: TRBJ2-3; V: TRBV7-8; D: NA; size: NA
CDR3: CASSVGAGANTGELFF; DNA: TGTGCCAGTAGCGTCGGGGCGGGGGCGAACACCGGGGAGCTGTTTTTT; J: TRBJ2-2; V: TRBV19; D: TRBD2; size: NA
CDR3: CASSGTGTVLPTQYF; DNA: TGTGCCAGCAGTGGAACCGGGACAGTCTTACCGACCCAGTACTTC; J: TRBJ2-5; V: TRBV25-1; D: TRBD1; size: NA
CDR3: CASSYSRGGGQPQHF; DNA: TGTGCCAGCAGTTACTCGAGAGGGGGGGGTCAGCCCCAGCATTTT; J: TRBJ1-5; V: TRBV6-5; D: NA; size: few
CDR3: CATSRDQELQELFF; DNA: TGTGCCACCAGCAGAGATCAGGAGCTCCAGGAGCTGTTTTTT; J: TRBJ2-2; V: TRBV15; D: NA; size: NA
CDR3: CASSLVGSQETQYF; DNA: TGCGCCAGCAGCTTAGTGGGGTCCCAAGAGACCCAGTACTTC; J: TRBJ2-5; V: TRBV5-1; D: NA; size: NA
CDR3: CASIRTVGYGYTF; DNA: TGTGCCAGCATCCGGACCGTTGGCTATGGCTACACCTTC; J: TRBJ1-2; V: TRBV6-5; D: NA; size: NA
CDR3: CASSFGGRLNTGELFF; DNA: TGTGCCAGCAGCTTTGGGGGGCGCTTGAACACCGGGGAGCTGTTTTTT; J: TRBJ2-2; V: TRBV7-3; D: NA; size: NA
CDR3: CASSMGLASGELFF; DNA: TGTGCCAGTAGTATGGGACTAGCGTCCGGGGAGCTGTTTTTT; J: TRBJ2-2; V: TRBV19; D: TRBD2; size: NA
CDR3: CASRLDRNTEAFF; DNA: TGTGCCAGCAGACTGGACAGGAACACTGAAGCTTTCTTT; J: TRBJ1-1; V: TRBV2; D: NA; size: NA
CDR3: CATGGQPNNSPLHF; DNA: TGTGCCACCGGGGGACAGCCCAATAATTCACCCCTCCACTTT; J: TRBJ1-6; V: TRBV7-8; D: TRBD1; size: few
CDR3: CASSLAGWGAKNIQYF; DNA: TGTGCCAGCAGCTTAGCGGGGTGGGGAGCCAAAAACATTCAGTACTTC; J: TRBJ2-4; V: TRBV7-8; D: NA; size: NA
CDR3: CASSLAQEGNLYNEQFF; DNA: TGTGCCAGCAGCTTAGCCCAGGAAGGAAACTTGTACAATGAGCAGTTCTTC; J: TRBJ2-1; V: TRBV7-2; D: NA; size: NA
CDR3: CASELKGGGYTF; DNA: TGTGCCAGCGAGTTGAAGGGAGGAGGCTACACCTTC; J: TRBJ1-2; V: TRBV2; D: NA; size: NA
CDR3: CAVQRTSGGTDTQYF; DNA: TGTGCCGTTCAGCGGACTAGCGGGGGAACAGATACGCAGTATTTT; J: TRBJ2-3; V: TRBV6-6; D: TRBD2; size: NA
CDR3: CASLERTGSSPLHF; DNA: TGTGCCAGCCTGGAACGGACAGGGAGTTCACCCCTCCACTTT; J: TRBJ1-6; V: TRBV6-6; D: TRBD1; size: NA
CDR3: CASSQERRAANEKLFF; DNA: TGCGCCAGCAGCCAAGAGAGGCGGGCGGCTAATGAAAAACTGTTTTTT; J: TRBJ1-4; V: TRBV4-1; D: NA; size: NA
CDR3: CASSATGSYNSPLHF; DNA: TGTGCCAGTAGTGCCACCGGGAGCTATAATTCACCCCTCCACTTT; J: TRBJ1-6; V: TRBV19; D: NA; size: NA
CDR3: CASSSGTSGGTGELFF; DNA: TGCGCCAGCAGCTCGGGGACTAGCGGGGGGACCGGGGAGCTGTTTTTT; J: TRBJ2-2; V: TRBV5-1; D: TRBD2; size: NA
CDR3: CASSLAGRVEKLFF; DNA: TGTGCCAGCAGCTTAGCAGGGAGGGTTGAAAAACTGTTTTTT; J: TRBJ1-4; V: TRBV7-2; D: NA; size: few